This T cell receptor beta chain was obtained from a study of radiation and T cells in renal cell carcinoma (dated by TCRdb to 2018 to 2020). In terms of the full investigation: The samples were drawn from a clinical trial, where primary renal cell carcinomas were treated with 15 Gy of stereotactic body radiation therapy and then removed by nephrectomy 4 weeks afterward. In total, almost 55 samples, comprising 26 tumors and some 27 peripheral blood samples, were subjected to TCR beta sequencing. Across all 50 or so samples, 3,800,000 or so unique CDR3 nucleotide sequences encoding some 3,000,000 unique CDR3 amino acid sequences were identified. Broader findings and caveats from the paper: In blood, the top tumor clonotypes increased from baseline to 2 weeks after radiation and then shrank by 4 weeks, which suggests a temporary expansion of tumor-resident clones. Because pretreatment tumor biopsies were not available, the baseline intratumoral presence of clonotypes could not be determined. Tracking of blood repertoire dynamics stopped at roughly 29 days after treatment, with no follow-up past that point. With a single-armed trial design, the study had no way to address how radiation dose or scheduling affects the TCR repertoire.

Counted from cysteine to phenylalanine, this CDR3 has 15 amino acids. Kept here is only the CDR3 DNA, which spans 45 bases and is read in frame from base 1. Looking up the germline V gene yields CDR1 MNHNS and CDR2 SASEGT. The junction carries 15 bases between V and J, which are trimmed by 4 bases and 2 bases respectively. The time point tag for this specimen amounts to: blood 2 weeks post-SBRT. Sample treatment or condition, as interpreted from the label and publication: 15 Gy SBRT to primary tumor, nephrectomy 4 weeks later. Serial peripheral blood from radiation-treated patients was sampled at baseline, 2 weeks and 4 weeks after SBRT to track tumor-enriched clonotypes. Renal cell carcinoma with clear cell pathology was present in all patients. The QIAamp DNA Blood Mini Kit (Qiagen) was used to prepare genomic DNA for TCR sequencing. Samples were included in the analyses only if all quality control checks were passed.

This clone was seen a single time. Its specific antigen is unknown. Base qualities were left out, and no much larger clone turns up one base away. TCR beta libraries were generated from genomic DNA with the immunoSEQ kit, following the manufacturer's recommendations. To prepare libraries, a first multiplex PCR with proprietary primers was run, followed by a second PCR that added unique barcodes, and a bead cleanup was done after each round. A kit-provided positive control reaction and a negative control reaction were included in every sample batch. The final libraries were assessed on an Agilent 4200 TapeStation D1000 ScreenTape, pooled by volume, and quantified by qPCR. Sequencing ran on an Illumina NextSeq500 with a MidOutput 150-cycle cartridge, using 156 Read1 and 15 Index1 cycles with kit custom primers. The pooled library was loaded at 0.75 to 1 pM with an approximately 20% PhiX control spike-in. The study's processing was this. Vendor-processed data were analyzed in R, with a clonotype defined as all T cells sharing the same CDR3 nucleotide sequence. For clone abundance analyses, frequencies were normalized to the 10,000 most abundant clones in each sample. Public T cell clones, which averaged fewer than five per sample, were removed prior to analysis. A difference in abundance of at least 32-fold between compartments was used to define tumor-enriched and baseline blood-enriched clonotypes. A beta-binomial differential abundance model was used to identify clonotypes that expanded or contracted between blood time points. Tumor-blood repertoire similarity was measured with the Baroni-Urbani and Buser coefficient, and group comparisons used two-tailed Wilcoxon tests in R. In its TCRdb copy, this immuneACCESS table keeps in-frame sequences only and misses some clones. Where compared with another copy, unresolved V genes explain less than half of these, and the others have no known cause. The V and J calls and the clone size are those of that table, but D and trimming were determined from the DNA. The sample table lists approximately 79,000 clones, over 80% of them with a count of one. The biggest ten clones account for approximately 6.4% of the sample.

This sequence originates from a man in his sixties with renal cell carcinoma. The source material was blood, sampled from a patient whose treatment included radiotherapy and nephrectomy. The sequence joins TRBV6-1 to TRBJ2-7; the D gene cannot be resolved reliably. In nucleotide form, the sequence is TGTGCCAGCAGTGCCCTGGCTTATGGGGCCTACGAGCAGTACTTC. The resulting protein is CASSALAYGAYEQYF.